Each of the 7 T cell receptor beta chains below was sequenced from the same sample in a study of T cells in Graves' hyperthyroidism and ophthalmopathy. Amplified TCR beta CDR3 regions came from RNA transcripts. HTBI primers were employed in a first-round RT-PCR of the TCR CDR3. TCRdb re-analysed the multiplex PCR reads in MiXCR, keeping a single row per CDR3 protein. The sample has about 340,000 distinct CDR3 sequences; about 18% are singletons. Specimen: blood. These receptors were taken from a woman aged 50 to 60 with Graves' hyperthyroidism.

This clonotype has ten or more counts. This rearrangement joins TRBV10-3 to TRBJ2-2; 8 positions match TRBD1. Germline assignment: CDR1 ENHRY and CDR2 SYGVKD. CDR3 size: 17 residues. With 8 bases clipped from V and 2 bases from J, the junction kept 13 bases outside the gene matches. The CDR3 DNA sequence: TGTGCCATCGGGCTGGATCAGGGGGCTAAAAACACCGGGGAGCTGTTTTTT. Its protein is CAIGLDQGAKNTGELFF.

This clonotype was seen a few times. The chain has TRBV24-1 and TRBJ2-4; unclear D gene. Germline V gene lookup returns CDR1 KGHDR and CDR2 SFDVKD. CDR3 length equals 15 residues. V lost 3 bases, J lost 3 bases, and 11 bases lay in between. The CDR3 nucleotides are TGTGCCACCAGTGATAGTCGTGCTGACAAAAACATTCAGTACTTC. Translating gives CATSDSRADKNIQYF.

This clonotype was counted ten times or more. V is TRBV12-3 or TRBV12-4 and J is TRBJ1-4; D remains ambiguous. V gave up 2 bases and J gave up 8 bases, with 9 bases separating them. CDR3 length: 13 residues. In DNA, the CDR3 is TGTGCCAGCAGTTTACCAAGAGTAGAAAAACTGTTTTTT. It translates to CASSLPRVEKLFF.

The chain combines TRBV7-9 with TRBJ1-3; D might be TRBD1 (5 bases). V gave up 2 bases and J gave up 2 bases, with 10 bases separating them. CDR3 size: 15 residues. Germline lookup yields CDR1 SEHNR and CDR2 FQNEAQ (reference sequence). The CDR3 region is CASSLHGGAGNTIYF. CDR3 nucleotide sequence: TGTGCCAGCAGCTTACATGGGGGAGCTGGAAACACCATATATTTT. Filled out from reference TRBV7-9 and TRBJ1-3, the complete variable domain reads DTGVSQNPRHKITKRGQNVTFRCDPISEHNRLYWYRQTLGQGPEFLTYFQNEAQLEKSRLLSDRFSAERPKGSFSTLEIQRTEQGDSAMYLCASSLHGGAGNTIYFGEGSWLTVV.

As concerns this clonotype: Just one base apart from a much larger clone, this may be a read error. V and J are TRBV2 and TRBJ2-5, with D perhaps matching TRBD2 (5 bases). CDR3 length: 15 residues. CDR1 and CDR2 from the germline V gene are SNHLY and FYNNEI. V shed 3 bases and J shed 3 bases, with 14 bases lying between them. CDR3 residues: CASSDLAAVEETQYF. CDR3 DNA sequence: TGTGCCAGCAGTGACCTTGCAGCGGTCGAAGAGACCCAGTACTTC.

This clonotype was detected only a few times. The CDR3 nucleotides read TGTGCCAGCAGTGATCCCGAACAGGGACCCTCCTACGAGCAGTACTTC. This sequence encodes CASSDPEQGPSYEQYF. J is TRBJ2-7 and V is TRBV6-1, with D tentatively TRBD1 (6 bases). Germline values: CDR1 MNHNS, CDR2 SASEGT. Trimming cost V 3 bases and J 0 bases, with 15 bases left between them. The CDR3 totals 16 residues.

This chain connects TRBV28 to TRBJ1-6; no definite D call. This CDR3 contains 12 residues. Germline V gene lookup returns CDR1 MDHEN and CDR2 SYDVKM. Trimming took 6 bases from V and 4 from J, leaving 4 bases between them. CDR3 sequence (DNA): TGTGCCAGCAGCCTTTATAATTCACCCCTCCACTTT. Protein: CASSLYNSPLHF.